Shown below are 2 T cell receptor beta chains from a single sample sequenced in a study of T cell responses to AZD1222 COVID-19 vaccine (dated by TCRdb to 2020 to 2022). The library relied on the immunoSEQ multiplex PCR assay. In TCRdb, the immuneACCESS table is reduced to in-frame sequences with V and J assigned. These tables do not hold every clone; where another copy was compared, an unresolved V gene accounts for under half, and the others remain unexplained. Present in this sample are approximately 150,000 clones, about 90% of which were seen just once. Together, the top ten hold 7.5% to 9.5% of the sample. The time point label here, explained by the study, means: about 28 days (+/-7) after the second vaccine dose. What the treatment or condition label conveys for this sample: meningococcal conjugate vaccine given as trial control. Here the sequenced sample was peripheral blood, taken 28 days after the second dose of the MenACWY control vaccine. The receptors come from an adult who received the MenACWY meningococcal vaccine as a control.

The rearrangement uses TRBV9 and TRBJ2-5; 9 bases agree with TRBD1. From germline, CDR1 is SGDLS and CDR2 YYNGEE. V gave up 2 bases and J gave up 3 bases; unmatched junction bases: 5. This CDR3 comprises 15 residues. Here the CDR3 DNA reads TGTGCCAGCAGCGTCCGGGACAGGGAAAAAGAGACCCAGTACTTC. It specifies CASSVRDREKETQYF. Based on the CDR3 plus reference TRBV9 and TRBJ2-5, the full variable domain is DSGVTQTPKHLITATGQRVTLRCSPRSGDLSVYWYQQSLDQGLQFLIQYYNGEERAKGNILERFSAQQFPDLHSELNLSSLELGDSALYFCASSVRDREKETQYFGPGTRLLVL.

The V and J genes are TRBV28 and TRBJ2-7, with a weak D call TRBD1 (6 bases). The CDR3 loop spans 12 amino acids. Trimming removed 5 bases from V and 5 bases from J, with 10 bases in between. The V gene's germline CDR1 is MDHEN and CDR2 SYDVKM. CDR3 protein: CASSIRGHEQYF. The CDR3 region has the DNA TGTGCCAGCAGTATCAGGGGCCACGAGCAGTACTTC.